Each of the 9 T cell receptor beta chains below was sequenced from the same sample in a study of OX40 agonist ivuxolimab in advanced cancers. Profiling relied on immunoSEQ multiplex PCR, and the TCRdb table lists in-frame clones only, not all of them. Of some 80,000 clones in the sample, approximately 80% were seen once. The sample here was CD4+ or CD8+ T cells sorted from blood, taken in a trial of the OX40 agonist ivuxolimab. These receptors originate from an adult with an advanced solid tumor such as melanoma, head and neck, liver or kidney cancer.

The chain uses TRBV7-2 and TRBJ1-1; TRBD1 matches at 8 bases. From germline, CDR1 is SGHTA and CDR2 FQGNSA. The CDR3 contains 16 residues. V was pared by 5 bases and J by 1 base, with 9 bases of the junction left unmatched. For the CDR3, the DNA is TGTGCCAGCAGCCCCCGACAGGGGATAAGGAACACTGAAGCTTTCTTT. It yields the protein CASSPRQGIRNTEAFF.

The table lists this clone with a count of one. The chain uses TRBV19 and TRBJ2-7, with D possibly being TRBD1 (6 bases). The V gene's germline CDR1 is LNHDA and CDR2 SQIVND (reference sequence). CDR3 size: 13 residues. V lost 8 bases and J 2 bases, leaving 13 bases between the germline ends. Here the CDR3 reads CASAKRDTYEQYF. The CDR3 DNA reads TGTGCCAGTGCCAAAAGGGACACCTACGAGCAGTACTTC.

The chain combines TRBV7-8 with TRBJ1-5; 7 bases align to TRBD1. CDR1 SGHVS and CDR2 FQNEAQ come from the germline V gene. Trimming took 6 bases from V and 4 from J; bases not matched to a gene: 24. The CDR3 spans 20 residues. Written as DNA, the CDR3 is TGTGCCAGCAGTCCGGCGCCGAAGGTACAGGGGATGGGTGGTAATCAGCCCCAGCATTTT. Translating it yields CASSPAPKVQGMGGNQPQHF.

V is TRBV5-4 and J is TRBJ2-7; TRBD2 might be the D (5 bases). V lost 7 bases and J lost 4, with 15 bases in between. CDR1 and CDR2 from the germline V gene are SGHNT and YYREEE (reference sequence). The CDR3 runs 13 residues. CDR3 sequence: CASQKGLGYEQYF. The CDR3 region has the DNA TGTGCCAGCCAAAAAGGACTGGGTTACGAGCAGTACTTC.

This chain connects TRBV27 to TRBJ2-1, with TRBD2 identical over 13 bases. CDR3 length equals 17 residues. V trimming: 3 bases; J trimming: 4 bases; junction bases outside the gene matches: 6. Germline V gene sequence: CDR1 MNHEY, CDR2 SMNVEV (reference sequence). CDR3 coding DNA: TGTGCCAGCAGTTTTTCCCCACTAGCGGGAGGGTACAATGAGCAGTTCTTC. Translation gives CASSFSPLAGGYNEQFF.

The CDR3: CASSARGGGSSYNEQFF. Here the CDR3 DNA reads TGTGCCAGCAGTGCGAGGGGGGGAGGAAGCTCCTACAATGAGCAGTTCTTC. The V gene is TRBV6-4, the J gene TRBJ2-1, with D possibly matching TRBD2 (7 bases). Germline-derived CDR1 and CDR2 are MRHNA and SNTAGT. V dropped 4 bases and J dropped 0 bases, with 16 bases sitting between them. CDR3 length: 17 residues.

The J gene is TRBJ1-1, the V gene TRBV18; D gene uncertain. V was pared by 5 bases and J by 1 base, with 11 bases between. This CDR3 spans 14 amino acids. In germline, CDR1 is KGHSH, CDR2 LQKENI. CDR3 sequence (DNA): TGTGCCAGCTCAAAAACGGGGAAGAACACTGAAGCTTTCTTT. The encoded protein is CASSKTGKNTEAFF.

This chain uses TRBV11-2 with TRBJ2-5; 13 bases match TRBD2. After removal of 4 bases from V and 2 bases from J, the junction contained 4 bases not matched to a gene. Germline CDR1 is SGHAT and CDR2 is FQNNGV. The CDR3 has 16 residues. The CDR3 coding sequence is TGTGCCAGCAGCTACACTAGCGGGGGGGCTCAAGAGACCCAGTACTTC. This encodes CASSYTSGGAQETQYF. Supplemented by reference TRBV11-2 and TRBJ2-5, the full variable domain reads EAGVAQSPRYKIIEKRQSVAFWCNPISGHATLYWYQQILGQGPKLLIQFQNNGVVDDSQLPKDRFSAERLKGVDSTLKIQPAKLEDSAVYLCASSYTSGGAQETQYFGPGTRLLVL.

This clone was seen once. In DNA form, the CDR3 reads TGTGCCAGCAGGGGGGTCGGGGGAAACACCATATATTTT. Translated: CASRGVGGNTIYF. This chain joins TRBV6-1 and TRBJ1-3; D may be TRBD1 (5 bases). The V end was cut by 6 bases, the J end by 4 bases, with 10 bases between. The CDR3 totals 13 residues. The germline gives CDR1 MNHNS, CDR2 SASEGT.